These 8 T cell receptor beta chains came from one sample sequenced in a study of blood T cell repertoires in COVID-19 (dated by TCRdb to the early 2020s). Library creation used the immunoSEQ multiplex PCR assay. Imported from immuneACCESS, the table was reduced by TCRdb to in-frame sequences with V and J called. These copies leave out some clones; in studies compared against another copy, an unresolved V gene accounts for under half, and the cause of the remainder is not known. This sample lists some 290,000 clones; roughly 89% were detected once. Around 0.97% of the sample is held by the ten biggest clonotypes. What was sequenced was peripheral blood. Every receptor here comes from a woman in her forties with COVID-19, enrolled during active disease.

V is TRBV6-2 or TRBV6-3 and J is TRBJ2-7; maybe TRBD1 (5 bases). This CDR3 has 14 amino acids. V was trimmed by 2 bases and J by 6 bases, leaving 14 bases between them. CDR1 is MNHEY and CDR2 is SVGEGT in the germline V gene. The CDR3 loop reads CASSYRSDRSEQYF. Here the CDR3 DNA reads TGTGCCAGCAGTTACCGGTCTGACAGATCCGAGCAGTACTTC.

This chain joins TRBV6-5 and TRBJ2-7; 11 nucleotides align to TRBD2. The V segment lost 6 bases and the J segment 3 bases; nucleotides outside the gene matches: 7. The length of the CDR3 is 15 residues. Per the germline V gene, CDR1 is MNHEY and CDR2 is SVGAGI. The CDR3 DNA follows: TGTGCCAGCAGAAGAGGGACTAGCGGTATCTACGAGCAGTACTTC. This codes for CASRRGTSGIYEQYF.

V and J are TRBV30 and TRBJ1-1, with TRBD1 matching 7 bases. The CDR3 loop spans 15 amino acids. Looked up from germline, CDR1 is GTSNPN and CDR2 is SVGIG (reference sequence). Unmatched junction bases numbered 8, after V lost 1 base and J lost 3 bases. CDR3 sequence (DNA): TGTGCCTGGAGTGATTGGACAGGCGAGGACACTGAAGCTTTCTTT. This encodes CAWSDWTGEDTEAFF.

The chain uses TRBV6-5 and TRBJ1-2; D is undetermined. The germline CDR1 and CDR2 sequences are MNHEY and SVGAGI. V lost 4 bases and J lost 4, with 16 bases in between. This CDR3 is 15 amino acids long. The CDR3 is CASSLDGGNSYGYTF. CDR3 nucleotide sequence: TGTGCCAGCAGTTTGGATGGAGGGAACTCCTATGGCTACACCTTC.

The J gene is TRBJ1-1, the V gene TRBV28; 7 nucleotides agree with TRBD1. Germline V gives CDR1 MDHEN, CDR2 SYDVKM. J lost 7 bases, V lost 7 bases, and 12 bases had no gene match. The CDR3 loop spans 14 amino acids. The CDR3 sequence is CASNPSDRSLEAFF. DNA for the CDR3: TGTGCCAGCAATCCGTCGGACAGGAGTCTTGAAGCTTTCTTT.

This chain links TRBV10-3 with TRBJ1-1; D remains unclear. V was trimmed by 8 bases and J by 2 bases, leaving 6 bases between them. CDR3 size: 11 residues. CDR1 is ENHRY and CDR2 is SYGVKD in the germline V gene. The CDR3 DNA reads TGTGCCATCGGCGGAAACACTGAAGCTTTCTTT. Translating gives CAIGGNTEAFF.

For this clone: Compared with germline, one end of the junction differs, possibly owing to a read error. The chain couples TRBV27 to TRBJ1-1; D gene uncertain. The CDR3 sequence is 13 residues long. CDR1 MNHEY and CDR2 SMNVEV come from the germline V gene (reference sequence). This CDR3 reads CASSISADTEAFF. The CDR3 bases are TGTGCCAGCAGTATATCGGCGGACACTGAAGCTTTCTTT.

The V gene is TRBV4-3, the J gene TRBJ2-7; 9 bases match TRBD2. J lost 1 base, V lost 1 base, and 5 bases had no gene match. The CDR3 spans 16 residues. Germline lookup yields CDR1 LGHNA and CDR2 YSLEER. The CDR3 protein is CASSQVPTSGSYEQYF. In nucleotides, the CDR3 is TGCGCCAGCAGCCAAGTACCGACTAGCGGTTCCTACGAGCAGTACTTC.